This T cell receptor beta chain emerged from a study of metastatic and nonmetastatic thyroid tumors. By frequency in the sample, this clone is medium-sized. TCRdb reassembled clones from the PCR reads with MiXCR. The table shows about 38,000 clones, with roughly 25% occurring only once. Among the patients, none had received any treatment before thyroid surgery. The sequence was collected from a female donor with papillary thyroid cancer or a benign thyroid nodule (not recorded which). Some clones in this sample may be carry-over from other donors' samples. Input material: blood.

CDR3 in amino acids: CASSLATVPTSSYNEQFF. The CDR3 region has the DNA TGTGCCAGCAGTTTAGCCACAGTTCCTACCAGCTCCTACAATGAGCAGTTCTTC. This chain connects TRBV12-3 or TRBV12-4 to TRBJ2-1; D gene uncertain. CDR3 length: 18 residues. V was pared by 0 bases and J by 0 bases, with 15 bases between.